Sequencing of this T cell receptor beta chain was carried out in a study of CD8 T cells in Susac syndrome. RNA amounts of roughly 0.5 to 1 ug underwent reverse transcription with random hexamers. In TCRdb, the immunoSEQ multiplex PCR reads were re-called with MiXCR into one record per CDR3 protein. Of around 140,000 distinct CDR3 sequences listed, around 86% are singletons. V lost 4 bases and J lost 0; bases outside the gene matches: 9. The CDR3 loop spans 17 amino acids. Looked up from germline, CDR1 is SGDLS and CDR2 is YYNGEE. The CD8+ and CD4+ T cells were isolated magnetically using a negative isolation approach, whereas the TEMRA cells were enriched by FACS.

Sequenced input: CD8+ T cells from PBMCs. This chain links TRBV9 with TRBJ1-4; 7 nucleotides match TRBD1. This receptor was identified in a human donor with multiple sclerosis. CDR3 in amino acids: CASSPGTAGATNEKLFF. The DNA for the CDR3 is TGTGCCAGCAGCCCAGGGACAGCAGGTGCAACTAATGAAAAACTGTTTTTT.